The 30 T cell receptor beta chains reported below all come from one sample, sequenced in a study of post-analysis software for immune sequencing data. Study-wide points: Patients had higher frequencies than controls of five TRBV segments, including TRBV5-6, TRBV5-1 and TRBV20-1.

For these receptors, no antigen is known. Researchers reported that TCR beta cDNA libraries carried unique molecular identifiers. In TCRdb, the PCR reads were re-called with MiXCR into one record per CDR3 protein. The sample includes roughly 430,000 distinct CDR3 sequences, 35% to 45% seen only once; the top ten take 7.6%. The sample was blood. The receptor set was obtained from a girl aged 2 to 10 with multiple sclerosis.

The genes are TRBV12-5 and TRBJ2-1, with TRBD1 identical over 11 bases. The junction had 24 bases not matched to a gene; V was cut back by 4 bases and J by 7 bases. Germline V CDR1 and CDR2: LGHNT, FRNRAP. The CDR3 covers 21 residues. The CDR3, as DNA: TGTGCTAGTGGTTCCTTACTATCGGACAGGGGGCGAGGAGGCTTTCGGAATGAGCAGTTCTTC. This sequence encodes CASGSLLSDRGRGGFRNEQFF.

This chain's CDR3 is CASSYIGETQYF. DNA for the CDR3: TGTGCCAGCAGTTACATCGGGGAGACCCAGTACTTC. The chain employs TRBV6-5 and TRBJ2-5; no definite D call. Germline V gene lookup returns CDR1 MNHEY and CDR2 SVGAGI. V was clipped by 2 bases and J by 5 bases, with 6 bases between them. The CDR3 runs 12 residues.

This clonotype was seen a handful of times. This sequence joins TRBV9 and TRBJ1-2; D not resolved. The CDR3 runs to 14 residues. V dropped 3 bases and J dropped 3 bases, with 12 bases sitting between them. Germline V gene lookup returns CDR1 SGDLS and CDR2 YYNGEE. The CDR3 bases are TGTGCCAGCAGCGGGGCAGAGTATCACTATGGCTACACCTTC. Its translation is CASSGAEYHYGYTF.

The V and J genes are TRBV7-7 and TRBJ2-5, with D perhaps matching TRBD1 (5 bases). The CDR3 is made up of 15 amino acids. V shed 0 bases and J shed 10 bases, with 18 bases lying between them. Germline V CDR1 and CDR2: SSHAT, FNYEAQ (reference sequence). CDR3 DNA: TGTGCCAGCAGCTTAGCGTTGGCCCTCGAGACAGACCAGTACTTC. It encodes CASSLALALETDQYF.

The CDR3 bases are TGCGCCAGCAGCTTGGCGGGGGGTTTCACGGATTCACCCCTCCACTTT. Protein sequence: CASSLAGGFTDSPLHF. V usage is TRBV5-1 and J usage is TRBJ1-6; TRBD1 might be the D (5 bases). CDR1 SGHRS and CDR2 YFSETQ come from the germline V gene. Trimming shortened V by 0 bases and J by 8 bases, and 15 bases separated the two germline ends. The length of the CDR3 is 16 residues.

A remark on this clonotype: One end of the junction is discordant with germline, which a read error may explain. DNA of the CDR3: TGTGCCAGCAGCCGATTACTAGCGGTTCGCTACAATAAGCAGTTCTTC. Amino acids: CASSRLLAVRYNKQFF. The V call is TRBV7-9, the J call TRBJ2-1; 8 bases map to TRBD2. Germline-derived CDR1 and CDR2 are SEHNR and FQNEAQ (reference sequence). This CDR3 spans 16 amino acids.

CDR3 amino acids: CSARDHNQPQHF. The CDR3 nucleotides are TGCAGTGCTAGAGATCATAATCAGCCCCAGCATTTT. This chain links TRBV20-1 with TRBJ1-5; no clear D gene. The CDR3 extends over 12 amino acids. V was pared by 0 bases and J by 4 bases, with 4 bases between. Germline V lookup: CDR1 DFQATT, CDR2 SNEGSKA (reference sequence).

The chain combines TRBV20-1 with TRBJ2-3; 12 bases agree with TRBD2. Looked up from germline, CDR1 is DFQATT and CDR2 is SNEGSKA (reference sequence). After removal of 5 bases from V and 4 bases from J, the junction contained 7 bases not matched to a gene. The CDR3 is made up of 15 amino acids. CDR3 region: CSAFASGGAADTQYF. In DNA form, the CDR3 reads TGCAGTGCTTTCGCTAGCGGGGGGGCCGCAGATACGCAGTATTTT.

As to this clonotype: It is likely a read error, because the conserved phenylalanine at the end of the CDR3 is missing. V usage is TRBV29-1 and J usage is TRBJ2-1, with TRBD2 as a possible D gene (6 bases). The V gene lost 8 bases and the J gene lost 4 bases, with 18 bases spanning the gap. Germline V gives CDR1 SQVTM, CDR2 ANQGSEA. The CDR3 spans 14 residues. This CDR3 reads CSFRAGTPYNEQFC. DNA for the CDR3: TGCAGCTTCCGAGCAGGGACTCCTTACAATGAGCAGTTCTGC.

The J gene is TRBJ2-3, the V gene TRBV20-1, with 10 bases that match TRBD2. CDR3 length: 15 residues. J lost 4 bases, V lost 5 bases, and 9 bases had no gene match. The germline V gene encodes CDR1 DFQATT and CDR2 SNEGSKA (reference sequence). In DNA form, the CDR3 reads TGCAGTGCTCCAGGGGAGCGGGAGGGCCCAGATACGCAGTATTTT. It specifies CSAPGEREGPDTQYF.

This clonotype was seen more than once but under ten times. The CDR3 DNA reads as TGTGCCAGCAGCCCTATCAGACAGGGGAATGAGCAGTTCTTC. Its protein is CASSPIRQGNEQFF. The chain employs TRBV7-9 and TRBJ2-1, with 8 bases that match TRBD1. CDR3 length: 14 residues. CDR1 is SEHNR and CDR2 is FQNEAQ in the germline V gene (reference sequence). Trimming at V came to 5 bases and at J to 7 bases, leaving 7 bases not matched to a gene.

This sequence joins TRBV20-1 and TRBJ2-1; TRBD2 aligns across 8 bases. Germline CDR1 is DFQATT and CDR2 is SNEGSKA (reference sequence). The CDR3 contains 19 residues. The junction had 16 bases not matched to a gene; V was cut back by 0 bases and J by 3 bases. The CDR3 DNA is TGCAGTGCTAGAGATTATCTAGCTCCCGGGAGGGCCCTCTACAATGAGCAGTTCTTC. Protein: CSARDYLAPGRALYNEQFF.

The chain is built from TRBV6-1 and TRBJ1-2; 8 bases line up with TRBD1. From germline, CDR1 is MNHNS and CDR2 SASEGT. V lost 7 bases to trimming and J lost 8 bases; unmatched junction nucleotides: 9. The CDR3 spans 13 residues. The CDR3 sequence is CASNYQGARGYTF. DNA for the CDR3: TGTGCCAGCAATTACCAGGGGGCGAGGGGCTACACCTTC.

This clonotype has a handful of counts. This chain connects TRBV29-1 to TRBJ2-1; 8 nucleotides align to TRBD2. The CDR3 totals 19 residues. V gave up 0 bases and J gave up 5 bases; unmatched junction bases: 18. Germline lookup yields CDR1 SQVTM and CDR2 ANQGSEA. As DNA, the CDR3 is TGCAGCGTTGAAGATCCCGGGGGGCTAGCGGGTCCTGTGGACAATGAGCAGTTCTTC. This translates into CSVEDPGGLAGPVDNEQFF.

The chain employs TRBV6-5 and TRBJ2-7; TRBD2 matches 7 bases. The V and J ends lost 6 bases and 1 base, in that order; junction bases with no gene match: 9. Germline assignment: CDR1 MNHEY and CDR2 SVGAGI. The CDR3 extends over 15 amino acids. In DNA form, the CDR3 reads TGTGCCAGCAGCAGTACTAGCGTTGGGTCCTACGAGCAGTACTTC. Protein product: CASSSTSVGSYEQYF.

This clonotype was seen a handful of times. V and J are TRBV5-1 and TRBJ2-3, with 8 nucleotides matching TRBD1. V was clipped by 3 bases and J by 2 bases; unmatched bases: 5. The CDR3 has 15 residues. Germline V gene data show CDR1 as SGHRS and CDR2 as YFSETQ. The CDR3 sequence: CASSSGQAFTDTQYF. CDR3 in DNA: TGCGCCAGCAGCTCGGGACAGGCATTCACAGATACGCAGTATTTT.

This clonotype was seen only a few times. The V and J genes are TRBV12-3 or TRBV12-4 and TRBJ1-5; D may be TRBD1 (6 bases). Trimming left V 5 bases short and J 5 bases short, with 10 bases between. The CDR3 covers 13 residues. In nucleotides, the CDR3 is TGTGCCAGCAGTAGGACAGCCCATCAGCCCCAGCATTTT. It codes for CASSRTAHQPQHF.

This clonotype has more than one count but fewer than ten. The rearrangement links TRBV28 to TRBJ2-5; no clear D. Germline V gives CDR1 MDHEN, CDR2 SYDVKM. V was shortened by 3 bases and J by 2 bases, with 7 bases between the two germline ends. The CDR3 is made up of 13 amino acids. Here the CDR3 DNA reads TGTGCCAGCAGTTTCCGGTATCAAGAGACCCAGTACTTC. Translated: CASSFRYQETQYF.

This chain uses TRBV6-5 with TRBJ2-5; TRBD2 aligns across 10 bases. The J call is doubtful: the DNA matches TRBJ2-7 better. The CDR3 has 15 residues. The germline CDR1 and CDR2 sequences are MNHEY and SVGAGI. Written as DNA, the CDR3 is TGTGCCAGCAGTCCCCTAGCGGGAGACGGGTACGAGCAGTACTTC. It encodes CASSPLAGDGYEQYF.

As for this clonotype: A junction boundary mismatches the germline segment, possibly from a read error. This chain links TRBV7-9 with TRBJ2-7; D is unresolved. CDR3 length: 12 amino acids. Germline loops: CDR1 SEHNR, CDR2 FQNEAQ (reference sequence). In nucleotides, the CDR3 is TGTGCCAGCAGCTTAGTCTCCTACGTGCAGTACTTC. Amino acid sequence: CASSLVSYVQYF. Using reference TRBV7-9 and TRBJ2-7 for the parts outside the CDR3, the full variable domain is DTGVSQNPRHKITKRGQNVTFRCDPISEHNRLYWYRQTLGQGPEFLTYFQNEAQLEKSRLLSDRFSAERPKGSFSTLEIQRTEQGDSAMYLCASSLVSYVQYFGPGTRLTVT.

This clonotype was detected a few times. V and J are TRBV28 and TRBJ2-7; no clear D. The ends were cut back, 2 bases at V and 2 bases at J, with 10 bases in the middle. The CDR3 has 14 amino acids. Looked up from germline, CDR1 is MDHEN and CDR2 is SYDVKM. The CDR3 nucleotides read TGTGCCAGCAGTTTAGACGGGCAGACCTACGAGCAGTACTTC. Its protein product is CASSLDGQTYEQYF.

The CDR3 DNA follows: TGTGCCACCAGTGCCAGGGACAATGAGCAGTTCTTC. Protein sequence: CATSARDNEQFF. The V call is TRBV24-1, the J call TRBJ2-1; D possibly corresponds to TRBD1 (5 bases). In germline, CDR1 is KGHDR, CDR2 SFDVKD. Trimming left V 5 bases short and J 5 bases short, with 6 bases between. The CDR3 sequence is 12 residues long.

This clonotype has a single count. The chain couples TRBV12-3 or TRBV12-4 to TRBJ2-7; D is undetermined. The germline V and J ends were trimmed by 2 bases and 0 bases, with 8 bases remaining between them. The CDR3 is made up of 14 amino acids. The CDR3: CASSLSLDSYEQYF. The CDR3, as DNA: TGTGCCAGCAGTTTAAGTCTAGACTCCTACGAGCAGTACTTC.

This chain joins TRBV3-1 and TRBJ2-7; no reliable D call. The V gene lost 4 bases and the J gene lost 2 bases, with 12 bases spanning the gap. CDR1 is LGHDT, CDR2 YNNKEL, per germline (reference sequence). The CDR3 has 14 residues. The CDR3 DNA follows: TGTGCCAGCAGCCGGCCGGGCCGTACCTACGAGCAGTACTTC. Translating it yields CASSRPGRTYEQYF.

The chain is built from TRBV6-2 or TRBV6-3 and TRBJ2-1; D may be TRBD2 (6 bases). Between the trimmed V and J ends, which lost 11 bases and 5 bases, there was a span of 10 bases. This CDR3 has 11 amino acids. Germline V gene sequence: CDR1 MNHEY, CDR2 SVGEGT. Written as DNA, the CDR3 is TGTGCCGGCGGGATTCACAATGAGCAGTTCTTC. Translated: CAGGIHNEQFF.

The rearrangement joins TRBV5-5 to TRBJ1-2; 8 bases match TRBD1. There are 14 residues in the CDR3. CDR1 is SGHKS, CDR2 YYEKEE, per germline (reference sequence). Trimming removed 5 bases from V and 4 bases from J; junction bases left unmatched: 7. The CDR3 DNA sequence: TGTGCCAGCAGACCGCAGGGGGCCCCCTATGGCTACACCTTC. It codes for CASRPQGAPYGYTF.

This clonotype was counted between two and nine times. The V gene is TRBV12-3 or TRBV12-4, the J gene TRBJ2-5; no reliable D call. This CDR3 spans 12 amino acids. V was pared by 10 bases and J by 1 base, with 10 bases between. The CDR3 sequence is CATGRTQETQYF. CDR3 DNA sequence: TGTGCCACCGGACGGACCCAAGAGACCCAGTACTTC.

The chain uses TRBV24-1 and TRBJ2-7, with 8 bases aligning to TRBD1. The length of the CDR3 is 15 residues. The germline V gene encodes CDR1 KGHDR and CDR2 SFDVKD. J gave up 2 bases and V 1 base, and 3 bases lay outside the gene matches. CDR3 nucleotides: TGTGCCACCAGTGATTTTGTACAGGGGGCCTACGAGCAGTACTTC. Residues: CATSDFVQGAYEQYF.

The J gene is TRBJ1-6, the V gene TRBV5-6; TRBD1 aligns across 7 bases. Germline lookup yields CDR1 SGHDT and CDR2 YYEEEE. The CDR3 has 17 amino acids. Trimming removed 3 bases from V and 7 bases from J; junction bases left unmatched: 13. CDR3 amino acids: CASSSRSQTGKNSPLHF. As DNA, the CDR3 is TGTGCCAGCAGCTCGCGTAGCCAGACAGGGAAAAATTCACCCCTCCACTTT.

The V gene is TRBV7-9, the J gene TRBJ2-5, with D maybe TRBD1 (6 bases). The V and J ends lost 1 base and 11 bases respectively, with 20 bases between them. Germline CDR1 SEHNR, CDR2 FQNEAQ (reference sequence). The CDR3 runs to 15 residues. The CDR3 protein is CASSLVEGVSNEQYF. The DNA for the CDR3 is TGTGCCAGCAGCTTAGTCGAGGGGGTCTCCAATGAGCAGTACTTC.